This T cell receptor beta chain was sequenced during a study of immune characterization of retroperitoneal liposarcoma. Germline V gene data show CDR1 as MNHNS and CDR2 as SASEGT. The CDR3 totals 16 residues. This clonotype was observed many times. Using its own MiXCR run on the PCR reads, TCRdb lists one record per CDR3 protein. Of 9,500 to 12,000 distinct CDR3 sequences in the sample, about a quarter are singletons; the top ten hold approximately 10%. The rearrangement links TRBV6-1 to TRBJ2-1, with a weak D call TRBD1 (6 bases). The closer fit of TRBJ2-7 to the DNA end suggests the J call may be wrong. The sample taken for sequencing was tumor tissue. The sequence was obtained from a female donor with retroperitoneal liposarcoma. The CDR3 DNA follows: TGTGCCAGCAGTACACTTGACAGGTCTAGATCCAATGAGCAGTACTTC. Its translation is CASSTLDRSRSNEQYF.